The 13 T cell receptor beta chains reported below all come from one sample, sequenced in a study of T cells in Graves' hyperthyroidism and ophthalmopathy. RNA transcripts were the template for amplifying TCR beta CDR3 regions. A set of HTBI primers served as the primers for a first-round RT-PCR of the TCR CDR3. TCRdb analysed the multiplex PCR reads with MiXCR anew, one entry per CDR3 protein. The sample records 400,000 to 550,000 distinct CDR3 sequences, approximately 15% being singletons. Sequences were obtained from blood. These receptors originate from a woman younger than 35 with Graves' hyperthyroidism.

This clonotype was counted ten times or more. The chain uses TRBV7-8 and TRBJ1-5; no definite D call. V was pared by 0 bases and J by 6 bases, with 12 bases between. Germline V CDR1 and CDR2: SGHVS, FQNEAQ. This CDR3 has 15 residues. The CDR3 DNA follows: TGTGCCAGCAGCTTAGCGCCTCCCCGGGGTCAGCCCCAGCATTTT. Translation: CASSLAPPRGQPQHF. The full variable domain, rest sourced from reference TRBV7-8 and TRBJ1-5, is GAGVSQSPRYKVAKRGQDVALRCDPISGHVSLFWYQQALGQGPEFLTYFQNEAQLDKSGLPSDRFFAERPEGSVSTLKIQRTQQEDSAVYLCASSLAPPRGQPQHFGDGTRLSIL.

V and J are TRBV10-2 and TRBJ1-5; D is undetermined. V dropped 4 bases and J dropped 1 base, with 8 bases sitting between them. Germline CDR1 WSHSY, CDR2 SAAADI. There are 14 residues in the CDR3. As DNA, the CDR3 is TGCGCCAGCAGTGGGGTTAGGAGCAATCAGCCCCAGCATTTT. Its translation is CASSGVRSNQPQHF.

This clonotype was detected many times. The rearrangement links TRBV15 to TRBJ1-4; D uncertain. The length of the CDR3 is 12 residues. V shed 3 bases and J shed 8 bases, with 7 bases lying between them. Germline CDR1 and CDR2: LNHNV and YYDKDF (reference sequence). The CDR3 is CATSSGWEKLFF. CDR3 DNA sequence: TGTGCCACCAGCAGTGGGTGGGAAAAACTGTTTTTT.

The chain employs TRBV20-1 and TRBJ2-7; 13 bases agree with TRBD2. V dropped 3 bases and J dropped 0; count of bases not matched to a gene: 5. There are 16 residues in the CDR3. Germline V gene lookup returns CDR1 DFQATT and CDR2 SNEGSKA (reference sequence). The CDR3 DNA reads as TGCAGTGCTAGGGCCAGACTAGCGGGAGGCTCCTACGAGCAGTACTTC. Protein: CSARARLAGGSYEQYF.

This chain connects TRBV30 to TRBJ2-2; D gene uncertain. This CDR3 has 13 residues. The germline V gene encodes CDR1 GTSNPN and CDR2 SVGIG (reference sequence). Trimming cost V 0 bases and J 1 base, with 3 bases left between them. The CDR3 region has the DNA TGTGCCTGGAGTGTAAGGAACACCGGGGAGCTGTTTTTT. Translation: CAWSVRNTGELFF.

This clonotype was detected only a few times. This sequence joins TRBV19 and TRBJ1-2; D perhaps matches TRBD1 (5 bases). The CDR3 spans 17 residues. Trimming removed 3 bases from V and 4 bases from J, with 21 bases in between. Per the germline V gene, CDR1 is LNHDA and CDR2 is SQIVND (reference sequence). The CDR3 coding sequence is TGTGCCAGTAGTATCGGTTGGTCGACAGCGGCTAGCTATGGCTACACCTTC. Translation gives CASSIGWSTAASYGYTF.

This clonotype was seen a handful of times. This chain connects TRBV4-1 to TRBJ1-1, with 9 bases that match TRBD1. Germline V gene lookup returns CDR1 MGHRA and CDR2 YSYEKL. Germline trimming cut 6 bases from V and 5 bases from J; bases unmatched to any gene: 7. The CDR3 consists of 14 residues. This chain's CDR3 is CASRPGTGRTEAFF. In DNA form, the CDR3 reads TGCGCCAGCAGGCCTGGGACAGGGAGAACTGAAGCTTTCTTT.

This rearrangement joins TRBV5-1 to TRBJ2-7; maybe TRBD1 (6 bases). Trimming cost V 6 bases and J 7 bases, with 20 bases left between them. The CDR3 spans 14 residues. CDR1 and CDR2 from the germline V gene are SGHRS and YFSETQ. CDR3 bases: TGCGCCAGCACCTCCGGGACACCCACCGGGGAGCAGTACTTC. Protein product: CASTSGTPTGEQYF.

Remarks on this clonotype: A single base separates this from a much larger clone, so it may be a read error. The rearrangement joins TRBV28 to TRBJ2-7, with 7 nucleotides matching TRBD2. This CDR3 has 15 amino acids. The germline V gene has CDR1 MDHEN and CDR2 SYDVKM. Trimming at V came to 4 bases and at J to 1 base, leaving 7 bases not matched to a gene. The chain's CDR3 is CASSSLAERSYEQYF. CDR3 DNA: TGTGCCAGCAGTTCTCTAGCGGAAAGGTCCTACGAGCAGTACTTC.

This clonotype was found a few times. This chain's CDR3 is CASRMPSRTIYGYTF. For the CDR3, the DNA is TGTGCCAGTAGGATGCCCTCCCGGACTATTTATGGCTACACCTTC. The chain carries TRBV19 and TRBJ1-2; D gene uncertain. Germline V CDR1 and CDR2: LNHDA, SQIVND (reference sequence). The V gene lost 6 bases and the J gene lost 5 bases, with 19 bases spanning the gap. The CDR3 covers 15 residues.

This clonotype was seen at least ten times. The chain has TRBV27 and TRBJ2-1; 8 nucleotides agree with TRBD1. The CDR3 extends over 14 amino acids. Germline V CDR1 and CDR2: MNHEY, SMNVEV (reference sequence). With V trimmed by 5 bases and J by 2 bases, 2 bases remained unmatched. The CDR3 coding sequence is TGTGCCAGCAGTCTGGACAGGGCCTACAATGAGCAGTTCTTC. This sequence encodes CASSLDRAYNEQFF.

Notes on this clonotype: A much more abundant neighbour one base away suggests this may be a read error. The chain uses TRBV24-1 and TRBJ2-1; 13 nucleotides line up with TRBD2. Germline V gene sequence: CDR1 KGHDR, CDR2 SFDVKD. The CDR3 is made up of 16 amino acids. In nucleotides, the CDR3 is TGTGTCACCAGTGAGCCGGGACTAGCGGGATCGGGTGAGCAGTTCTTC. Protein: CVTSEPGLAGSGEQFF.

This clonotype has a count of ten or more. The genes are TRBV10-3 and TRBJ2-7; D possibly matches TRBD1 or TRBD2 (6 bases each). This CDR3 comprises 15 residues. V lost 2 bases to trimming and J lost 1 base, with 12 bases between them. Per germline, CDR1 ENHRY and CDR2 SYGVKD. CDR3 DNA: TGTGCCATCAGTGAGCGGGGGCGCGGGTCCTACGAGCAGTACTTC. It encodes CAISERGRGSYEQYF.